The rows below give T cell receptor beta chains drawn from one sample of a study of identical twins. A single record per CDR3 protein comes from TCRdb applying MiXCR to the 5' RACE reads. The data hold more than 1.5 million distinct CDR3 sequences, with about 30% observed a single time. Sequencing was carried out using cord blood. Source of these receptors: a newborn girl in good health. Both conserved end residues are part of each CDR3. A D gene is named only where the DNA matches it firmly. For some rows the clone size is stated as once, few or many, or as a class when expanded; others skip it.

cdr3_nt	cdr3_aa	d_call	v_call	j_call	clone_size
TGTGCCAGCTCTCCCGACAGATTTAACTATGGCTACACCTTC	CASSPDRFNYGYTF	.	TRBV18	TRBJ1-2	.
TGTGCCAGCAGCTCACTGCAGGCACTGAACACTGAAGCTTTCTTT	CASSSLQALNTEAFF	.	TRBV7-9	TRBJ1-1	few
TGCGCCAGCAGCCAAGGGACTAGCGGGAGTCTGACAGATACGCAGTATTTT	CASSQGTSGSLTDTQYF	TRBD2	TRBV4-1	TRBJ2-3	many
TGTGCCAGCAGTGGTCGAGACAGCAATCAGCCCCAGCATTTT	CASSGRDSNQPQHF	.	TRBV6-1	TRBJ1-5	.
TGCGCCAGCAGCCCCCGGACAGGGTCCTACAATGAGCAGTACTTC	CASSPRTGSYNEQYF	TRBD1	TRBV5-1	TRBJ2-7	.
TGTGCCAGCAGTTTATACGGAGATACGCAGTATTTT	CASSLYGDTQYF	.	TRBV12-3/TRBV12-4	TRBJ2-3	many
TGTGCCAGCAGTCCAACTAGCGGGTTGGGCACAGATACGCAGTATTTT	CASSPTSGLGTDTQYF	TRBD2	TRBV6-1	TRBJ2-3	.
TGTGCCAGCAGCCAAGGGGGGGCTAGCGGAGATACGCAGTATTTT	CASSQGGASGDTQYF	.	TRBV4-2	TRBJ2-3	.
TGTGCCAGTAGTATCGGCAGGGCCAACAATGAGCAGTTCTTC	CASSIGRANNEQFF	.	TRBV19	TRBJ2-1	.
TGCGCCAGCAGCCAAGATGCCCGGGACTATATACAAGAGACCCAGTACTTC	CASSQDARDYIQETQYF	TRBD2	TRBV4-1	TRBJ2-5	.